A selection of T cell receptor beta chains follows, all from one sample in a study of immune evolution from preneoplasia to lung adenocarcinoma. Some clones are missing from TCRdb's copy, which holds only in-frame ones; the method was immunoSEQ multiplex PCR. The sample lists 9,000 to 10,000 clones; around nine tenths were seen once. Sequencing was done on a sample of FFPE invasive lung adenocarcinoma tissue. These receptor sequences come from a person aged 65 to 85 with invasive lung adenocarcinoma. Some clones in this sample may be carry-over from other donors' samples. Each CDR3 is given with its conserved first and last residue. Each record gives: clone size, V gene, J gene, D gene, CDR3 length, CDR3 protein, CDR3 DNA. D genes are given only for firm matches. Some rows mark clone size as missing; the rest say once, few, many or name a class of expanded clone.

>once|TRBV2|TRBJ1-5|-|13
CASRGTASEPQHF
TGTGCCAGCAGAGGGACCGCCTCGGAGCCCCAGCATTTT
>-|TRBV2|TRBJ1-2|TRBD1|11
CAGTVGDGYTF
TGTGCCGGGACAGTTGGTGATGGCTACACCTTC
>-|TRBV10-1|TRBJ2-7|-|14
CASSESREPYEQYF
TGCGCCAGCAGTGAGTCACGGGAGCCCTACGAGCAGTACTTC
>-|TRBV6-4|TRBJ2-1|-|14
CASSEVGGLGEQFF
TGTGCCAGCAGTGAAGTCGGGGGCCTGGGTGAGCAGTTCTTC
>few|TRBV27|TRBJ2-5|-|16
CASSLGGDIGQETQYF
TGTGCCAGCAGTTTAGGGGGGGACATCGGACAAGAGACCCAGTACTTC
>-|TRBV5-8|TRBJ1-5|-|15
CASTLGGVSNQPQHF
TGTGCCAGCACCCTTGGAGGGGTTAGCAATCAGCCCCAGCATTTT
>-|TRBV4-1|TRBJ2-7|-|15
CASSQVGGRGDEQYF
TGCGCCAGCAGCCAAGTAGGGGGGAGGGGGGACGAGCAGTACTTC
>-|TRBV18|TRBJ1-1|-|12
CASSPPDGLAFF
TGTGCCAGCTCACCACCGGACGGACTAGCTTTCTTT
>once|TRBV7-3|TRBJ2-1|TRBD2|13
CASSWTSGSEQFF
TGTGCCAGCAGCTGGACTAGCGGTTCCGAGCAGTTCTTC
>-|TRBV2|TRBJ2-2|-|14
CASNSRQATGELFF
TGTGCCAGCAATAGTCGTCAGGCCACCGGGGAGCTGTTTTTT
>-|TRBV9|TRBJ2-2|TRBD2|15
CASSRGDMDTGELFF
TGTGCCAGCAGCCGGGGGGATATGGACACCGGGGAGCTGTTTTTT
>-|TRBV5-1|TRBJ1-4|-|15
CASSLGDGPNEKLFF
TGCGCCAGCAGCCTAGGGGACGGTCCTAATGAAAAACTGTTTTTT
>-|TRBV9|TRBJ2-7|TRBD2|15
CASSVGAGGPYEQYF
TGTGCCAGCAGCGTAGGCGCGGGAGGCCCCTACGAGCAGTACTTC
>-|TRBV28|TRBJ1-5|-|18
CASSFQWQGEGTNQPQHF
TGTGCCAGCAGTTTCCAGTGGCAGGGCGAGGGCACTAATCAGCCCCAGCATTTT
>-|TRBV2|TRBJ2-3|-|16
CASSDGQLLYTDTQYF
TGTGCCAGCAGTGATGGACAGCTACTCTACACAGATACGCAGTATTTT
>-|TRBV5-4|TRBJ1-2|-|15
CASSSSQGSHRGYTF
TGTGCCAGCAGCTCCTCTCAGGGGTCCCATAGGGGCTACACCTTC
>-|TRBV25-1|TRBJ1-1|TRBD1|16
CASSEDREFTNTEAFF
TGTGCCAGCAGTGAGGACAGGGAGTTTACGAACACTGAAGCTTTCTTT
>-|TRBV15|TRBJ2-2|-|16
CATSGRENRDTGELFF
TGTGCCACCAGCGGCCGAGAGAACAGGGATACTGGGGAGCTGTTTTTT
>-|TRBV7-8|TRBJ2-7|-|11
CASSFDYEQYF
TGTGCCAGCAGCTTCGACTACGAGCAGTACTTC
>-|TRBV10-3|TRBJ2-5|TRBD2|14
CAIKRGLAGGTQYF
TGTGCCATAAAAAGGGGACTAGCCGGAGGGACCCAGTACTTC
>-|TRBV5-8|TRBJ1-3|-|15
CASSLEPVSGNTIYF
TGTGCCAGCAGCTTGGAACCTGTCTCTGGAAACACCATATATTTT
>-|TRBV27|TRBJ1-2|TRBD1|12
CASRRTGEDYTF
TGTGCCAGCAGACGGACAGGGGAAGACTACACCTTC
>few|TRBV7-9|TRBJ2-4|TRBD2|15
CASSGSGIAKNIQYF
TGTGCCAGCAGCGGTAGCGGGATCGCCAAAAACATTCAGTACTTC
>-|TRBV7-2|TRBJ2-1|-|12
CASSLTVVKQFF
TGTGCCAGCAGCTTAACAGTAGTAAAGCAGTTCTTC
>-|TRBV20-1|TRBJ2-4|TRBD1|11
CSAGASLRGHF
TGCAGTGCTGGAGCGAGTCTCAGGGGGCACTTC
>-|TRBV6-5|TRBJ2-6|-|13
CASSYGGANVLTF
TGTGCCAGCAGTTACGGTGGGGCCAACGTCCTGACTTTC
>-|TRBV2|TRBJ2-2|TRBD2|15
CASTGTSANTGELFF
TGTGCCAGTACCGGGACTAGCGCGAACACCGGGGAGCTGTTTTTT
>-|TRBV5-4|TRBJ2-5|-|12
CASSLDQETQYF
TGTGCCAGCAGCTTGGACCAAGAGACCCAGTACTTC
>few|TRBV7-3|TRBJ2-1|-|14
CASSLTAGIHEQFF
TGTGCCAGCAGCTTAACGGCAGGGATACATGAGCAGTTCTTC
>-|TRBV28|TRBJ1-2|-|11
CASSTPNGYTF
TGTGCCAGCAGTACACCGAATGGCTACACCTTC
>-|TRBV6-5|TRBJ1-2|-|13
CASTPRLNYGYTF
TGTGCCAGCACCCCCAGGCTTAACTATGGCTACACCTTC
>-|TRBV6-1|TRBJ1-2|-|13
CASIGSQGGGYTF
TGTGCCAGCATTGGTTCCCAAGGGGGGGGCTACACCTTC
>-|TRBV4-2|TRBJ2-1|TRBD2|18
CASSQGDGPGTSYNEQFF
TGTGCCAGCAGCCAAGGGGACGGGCCCGGGACTAGTTACAATGAGCAGTTCTTC
>-|TRBV28|TRBJ2-7|-|15
CASSFRWLPSYEQYF
TGTGCCAGCAGTTTCCGCTGGCTTCCCTCCTACGAGCAGTACTTC
>-|TRBV25-1|TRBJ2-2|-|12
CASGDGTGELFF
TGTGCCAGCGGGGACGGCACCGGGGAGCTGTTTTTT
>-|TRBV2|TRBJ1-1|-|12
CASSYRDTEAFF
TGTGCCAGCAGTTACAGGGACACTGAAGCTTTCTTT
>-|TRBV11-2|TRBJ2-3|-|15
CASSLSQGDTDTQYF
TGTGCCAGCAGCTTAAGTCAGGGTGACACAGATACGCAGTATTTT
>-|TRBV5-1|TRBJ2-2|-|16
CASSLAGTRVTGELFF
TGCGCCAGCAGCCTGGCCGGGACCCGAGTCACCGGGGAGCTGTTTTTT
>-|TRBV6-1|TRBJ1-4|-|10
CASAWEKLFF
TGTGCCAGCGCGTGGGAAAAACTGTTTTTT
>-|TRBV6-5|TRBJ2-1|-|13
CASSYSQRQEQFF
TGTGCCAGCAGTTACTCTCAGCGCCAGGAGCAGTTCTTC
>once|TRBV6-5|TRBJ2-3|TRBD2|13
CASSYDERETQYF
TGTGCCAGCAGTTACGACGAGCGGGAGACGCAGTATTTT
>-|TRBV30|TRBJ1-1|-|13
CAWILIMNTEAFF
TGTGCCTGGATACTGATCATGAACACTGAAGCTTTCTTT
>-|TRBV19|TRBJ2-7|-|17
CASSIDPILSRLYEQYF
TGTGCCAGTAGTATAGACCCAATCCTCAGTCGTCTCTACGAGCAGTACTTC
>-|TRBV4-1|TRBJ2-7|-|13
CASSRTDGYEQYF
TGCGCCAGCAGCCGCACGGACGGCTACGAGCAGTACTTC
>once|TRBV13|TRBJ1-3|-|11
CASSFGNTIYF
TGTGCCAGCAGCTTTGGAAACACCATATATTTT
>-|TRBV29-1|TRBJ2-7|-|13
CSVQPELSYEQYF
TGCAGCGTCCAGCCCGAACTCTCCTACGAGCAGTACTTC
>-|TRBV7-9|TRBJ2-2|TRBD2|17
CASSFLLGGGNTGELFF
TGTGCCAGCAGCTTCCTTCTTGGCGGGGGGAACACCGGGGAGCTGTTTTTT
>-|TRBV7-9|TRBJ2-7|-|15
CASSQVGQRDYEQYF
TGTGCCAGCAGCCAGGTCGGACAGAGGGACTACGAGCAGTACTTC
>-|TRBV11-1|TRBJ1-1|-|15
CASSLIPQGITEAFF
TGTGCCAGCAGCTTAATTCCCCAGGGTATCACTGAAGCTTTCTTT
>-|TRBV7-9|TRBJ2-7|-|14
CASSPRPYSYEQYF
TGTGCCAGCAGCCCCCGGCCTTACTCCTACGAGCAGTACTTC
>-|TRBV29-1|TRBJ1-1|-|13
CSVGIGGRTEAFF
TGCAGCGTTGGTATTGGCGGTCGGACTGAAGCTTTCTTT
>-|TRBV18|TRBJ2-7|-|15
CASSPGQGPSYEQYF
TGTGCCAGCTCACCAGGGCAGGGGCCCTCCTACGAGCAGTACTTC
>few|TRBV19|TRBJ1-3|-|16
CASRQFQDFSGNTIYF
TGTGCCAGTAGGCAATTTCAGGATTTCTCTGGAAACACCATATATTTT
>-|TRBV7-2|TRBJ1-1|-|14
CASSSPTRSTEAFF
TGTGCCAGCAGCTCGCCCACGCGCAGCACTGAAGCTTTCTTT
>once|TRBV28|TRBJ2-1|TRBD2|14
CASSPPPGTSIQFF
TGTGCCAGCAGTCCCCCCCCCGGGACTAGTATTCAGTTCTTC
>-|TRBV30|TRBJ1-2|TRBD1|14
CAWDPGQRDDGYTF
TGTGCCTGGGATCCGGGACAGCGAGATGATGGCTACACCTTC
>-|TRBV11-2|TRBJ2-3|-|14
CASSLDSPTDTQYF
TGTGCCAGCAGCTTAGATAGCCCAACAGATACGCAGTATTTT
>-|TRBV7-9|TRBJ2-1|TRBD1|15
CASSLGTGVTNEQFF
TGTGCCAGCAGCTTAGGGACAGGGGTTACGAATGAGCAGTTCTTC
>once|TRBV13|TRBJ2-5|-|13
CASSPSGVETQYF
TGTGCCAGCAGCCCCTCAGGGGTAGAGACCCAGTACTTC